This T cell receptor (beta chain) is drawn from a study of neurological immune-mediated disorders. With 11 bases removed from V and 13 bases from J, the gap between germline ends came to 14 bases. Germline V gene data show CDR1 as MDHEN and CDR2 as SYDVKM. This CDR3 comprises 10 residues. This clonotype was counted many times. Its antigen is currently unknown. Time point defined: longitudinal time-point 3. Synthesis of cDNA used 5'RACE (with 10-nucleotide random UMIs). Every sequencing run generated over 170 million TCR-beta sequences from 15-18 subjects. TCRdb recomputed calls from the 5' RACE reads with MiXCR, one row per CDR3 protein. The sample shows roughly 50,000 distinct CDR3 sequences, roughly 13% of them seen only once. Findings of the study overall: CDR3 amino acid sequences found in expanded clones were never shared across subjects, suggesting private repertoires in all groups. HTLV-1-associated myelopathy had the most TCR clonal expansion, whereas multiple sclerosis had the least (lower than in healthy controls).

The sequenced sample consisted of PBMCs. The V and J genes are TRBV28 and TRBJ1-4; D unresolved. The receptor was derived from a male donor with HTLV-1-associated myelopathy (HAM/TSP). The CDR3 DNA sequence: TGTGCCTCCGGGATGGCGGGACTGTTTTTT. The encoded protein is CASGMAGLFF.